This T cell receptor beta chain stems from a study of molecular identifiers for immune sequencing clone quantification. Notes on the study in general: Clonotypes topping 20 RNA copies carried over 97% of effector molecules but under 1% of naive ones. Highly expanded clone sizes could be underestimated by identical TCR molecules that share a barcode.

Regarding this clonotype: The antigen remains undetermined. Germline and junction disagree at one end, which may indicate a read error.

From germline, CDR1 is SGHTA and CDR2 FQGNSA. CDR3 length equals 11 residues. TCRdb independently ran MiXCR on the PCR reads; one entry per CDR3 protein. The sample contains roughly 40,000 distinct CDR3 sequences, less than 20% of which appear only once. Sorting captured naive CD8 T cells as CD8+CD4-CCR7+CD45RA+. The sequence was collected from a human donor in good health. Some libraries in this study had Jurkat cell RNA spiked in. The sequenced sample was naive CD8+ T cells from blood, with Jurkat cell RNA spiked in. As to subset: FACS-sorted CD8+CD4-CCR7+CD45RA+ naive T cells. V is TRBV7-2 and J is TRBJ2-5; D gene unclear. CDR3 loop: CAGSLEGTQYF. DNA of the CDR3: TGTGCCGGCAGCTTAGAAGGGACCCAGTACTTC.